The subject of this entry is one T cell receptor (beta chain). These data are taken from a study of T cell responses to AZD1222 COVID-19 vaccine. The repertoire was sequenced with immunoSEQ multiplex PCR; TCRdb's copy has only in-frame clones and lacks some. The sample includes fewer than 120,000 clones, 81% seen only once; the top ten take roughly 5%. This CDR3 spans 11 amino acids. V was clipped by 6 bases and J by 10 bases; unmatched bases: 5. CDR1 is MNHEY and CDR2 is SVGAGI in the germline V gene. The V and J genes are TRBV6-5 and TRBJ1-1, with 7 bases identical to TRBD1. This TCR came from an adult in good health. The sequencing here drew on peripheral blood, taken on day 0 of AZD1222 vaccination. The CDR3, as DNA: TGTGCCAGCAGCCGACAGGGTTCAGCTTTCTTT. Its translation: CASSRQGSAFF.